A single sample is the source of the 23 T cell receptor beta chains below, sequenced in a study of cytomegalovirus exposure and HLA in healthy donors. Both 60 Vbeta primers and 13 Jbeta primers went into the PCR. Generated by immunoSEQ multiplex PCR, the TCRdb table keeps only in-frame clones and is missing some. Here the sample spans about 77,000 clones, over 65% being singletons. The specimen sequenced was PBMCs. Receptors were obtained from a man aged 35-49 years in good health and CMV-seronegative.

This chain joins TRBV5-4 and TRBJ1-1; TRBD1 matches at 9 bases. Trimming removed 1 base from V and 10 bases from J; junction bases left unmatched: 11. The CDR3 runs to 15 residues. CDR1 and CDR2 from the germline V gene are SGHNT and YYREEE (reference sequence). The CDR3 region is CASSLSGTGSPGAFF. CDR3 sequence (DNA): TGTGCCAGCAGCTTGTCCGGGACAGGGAGCCCCGGAGCTTTCTTT.

The chain combines TRBV30 with TRBJ2-1; 8 bases are a match to TRBD2. This CDR3 comprises 17 residues. Germline V gene data show CDR1 as GTSNPN and CDR2 as SVGIG (reference sequence). The V and J ends lost 2 bases and 0 bases, in that order; junction bases with no gene match: 9. The CDR3 DNA reads as TGTGCCTGGAGTAAAGGTTGGGCGGGAGGCTCCTACAATGAGCAGTTCTTC. Translation gives CAWSKGWAGGSYNEQFF.

This sequence joins TRBV5-4 and TRBJ1-1; 8 bases are a match to TRBD1. The CDR3 is made up of 14 amino acids. Germline V gives CDR1 SGHNT, CDR2 YYREEE (reference sequence). Trimming took 1 base from V and 3 from J; bases not matched to a gene: 2. The CDR3, as DNA: TGTGCCAGCAGCTTGCAACAGGGGGACACTGAAGCTTTCTTT. Translating it yields CASSLQQGDTEAFF.

The gene calls are TRBV19 and TRBJ1-2; 9 nucleotides align to TRBD1. Germline loops: CDR1 LNHDA, CDR2 SQIVND (reference sequence). V lost 5 bases and J lost 1; bases outside the gene matches: 5. The CDR3 totals 15 residues. CDR3 bases: TGTGCCAGTAGTGTCCGGGACAGGGATAACTATGGCTACACCTTC. Translation: CASSVRDRDNYGYTF.

The CDR3 sequence is CASSESSYRSPLHF. The CDR3 DNA follows: TGTGCCAGCAGTGAGTCCTCCTACAGGTCACCCCTCCACTTT. The J gene is TRBJ1-6, the V gene TRBV25-1; tentatively, D is TRBD1 (5 bases). Germline CDR1 is MGHDK and CDR2 is SYGVNS. CDR3 length: 14 amino acids. V was pared by 3 bases and J by 10 bases, with 13 bases between. Complete variable domain (other parts from reference TRBV25-1 and TRBJ1-6): EADIYQTPRYLVIGTGKKITLECSQTMGHDKMYWYQQDPGMELHLIHYSYGVNSTEKGDLSSESTVSRIRTEHFPLTLESARPSHTSQYLCASSESSYRSPLHFGNGTRLTVT.

This sequence joins TRBV2 and TRBJ1-3, with D possibly matching TRBD1 (6 bases). This CDR3 spans 17 amino acids. Germline CDR1 is SNHLY and CDR2 is FYNNEI. The V gene lost 5 bases and the J gene lost 0 bases, with 17 bases spanning the gap. The CDR3 DNA sequence: TGTGCCAGCAGTCCAAGTCCTGACAGGAGCTCTGGAAACACCATATATTTT. It encodes CASSPSPDRSSGNTIYF.

The chain employs TRBV6-1 and TRBJ2-1; D is perhaps TRBD2 (6 bases). V dropped 7 bases and J dropped 4 bases, with 17 bases sitting between them. Germline CDR1 MNHNS, CDR2 SASEGT. The length of the CDR3 is 15 residues. CDR3 sequence (DNA): TGTGCCAGCACTCATACTAGCTTTGAATACAATGAGCAGTTCTTC. Amino acid sequence: CASTHTSFEYNEQFF.

The chain carries TRBV11-1 and TRBJ2-7; no clear D. The CDR3 has 12 residues. The V end was cut by 5 bases, the J end by 4 bases, with 9 bases between. Germline CDR1 is SGHAT and CDR2 is FQDESV (reference sequence). The CDR3: CASSHDNYEQYF. CDR3 bases: TGTGCCAGCAGCCATGACAATTACGAGCAGTACTTC.

CDR3 region: CASSPGTSGRFEVYEQYF. The CDR3 DNA is TGCGCCAGCAGCCCCGGGACTAGCGGGAGGTTTGAGGTCTACGAGCAGTACTTC. The chain employs TRBV5-1 and TRBJ2-7, with 15 bases that match TRBD2. Trimming removed 4 bases from V and 3 bases from J; junction bases left unmatched: 11. Germline CDR1 SGHRS, CDR2 YFSETQ. The CDR3 runs to 18 residues. The full variable domain, with the rest looked up from reference TRBV5-1 and TRBJ2-7, is KAGVTQTPRYLIKTRGQQVTLSCSPISGHRSVSWYQQTPGQGLQFLFEYFSETQRNKGNFPGRFSGRQFSNSRSEMNVSTLELGDSALYLCASSPGTSGRFEVYEQYFGPGTRLTVT.

This chain links TRBV19 with TRBJ1-5; 9 bases match TRBD1. The germline CDR1 and CDR2 sequences are LNHDA and SQIVND (reference sequence). The CDR3 runs 16 residues. V trimming: 1 base; J trimming: 4 bases; junction bases outside the gene matches: 5. The CDR3 here is CASSIGDRGENQPQHF. The CDR3 DNA sequence: TGTGCCAGTAGTATAGGTGACAGGGGGGAAAATCAGCCCCAGCATTTT.

The chain recombines TRBV2 with TRBJ2-7; no clear D gene. V was trimmed by 5 bases and J by 0 bases, leaving 14 bases between them. The CDR3 spans 15 residues. The germline V gene encodes CDR1 SNHLY and CDR2 FYNNEI. The CDR3 nucleotides read TGTGCCAGCAGTATATCCCCCCTCAGCTCCTACGAGCAGTACTTC. Protein sequence: CASSISPLSSYEQYF.

The V gene is TRBV9, the J gene TRBJ2-1, with TRBD2 matching over 7 bases. The CDR3 sequence is 15 residues long. The germline V gene encodes CDR1 SGDLS and CDR2 YYNGEE. V lost 2 bases, J lost 3 bases, and 5 bases stayed unmatched. The CDR3 sequence: CASSVGTTDYNEQFF. For the CDR3, the DNA is TGTGCCAGCAGCGTCGGGACTACCGACTACAATGAGCAGTTCTTC.

This chain uses TRBV19 with TRBJ2-1; TRBD2 agrees at 7 bases. Germline CDR1 LNHDA, CDR2 SQIVND (reference sequence). The V and J ends lost 5 bases and 5 bases, in that order; junction bases with no gene match: 12. The CDR3 totals 16 residues. The CDR3 DNA reads as TGTGCCAGTAGTCCTAGCGGTGGGGGTTTTAACAATGAGCAGTTCTTC. Its translation is CASSPSGGGFNNEQFF.

This clone was seen once. CDR3 region: CASSARETSTDTQYF. The CDR3 bases are TGTGCCAGTAGTGCTAGGGAGACTAGCACAGATACGCAGTATTTT. The rearrangement joins TRBV19 to TRBJ2-3; tentatively, D is TRBD2 (5 bases). V was cut by 5 bases and J by 0 bases, with 12 bases left in between. The CDR3 has 15 residues. Per the germline V gene, CDR1 is LNHDA and CDR2 is SQIVND (reference sequence).

The chain combines TRBV5-5 with TRBJ1-4, with 7 bases aligning to TRBD1. V dropped 4 bases and J dropped 2; count of bases not matched to a gene: 8. The CDR3 totals 16 residues. CDR1 and CDR2 from the germline V gene are SGHKS and YYEKEE (reference sequence). CDR3 DNA: TGTGCCAGCAGCCCACAGGGGACGGTCACTAATGAAAAACTGTTTTTT. Translating it yields CASSPQGTVTNEKLFF. The whole variable domain, filled in from reference TRBV5-5 and TRBJ1-4, reads DAGVTQSPTHLIKTRGQQVTLRCSPISGHKSVSWYQQVLGQGPQFIFQYYEKEERGRGNFPDRFSARQFPNYSSELNVNALLLGDSALYLCASSPQGTVTNEKLFFGSGTQLSVL.

The rearrangement joins TRBV13 to TRBJ2-1, with 8 nucleotides matching TRBD2. The CDR3 spans 17 residues. With V trimmed by 0 bases and J by 0 bases, 4 bases remained unmatched. Germline V CDR1 and CDR2: PRHDT, FYEKMQ (reference sequence). The CDR3: CASSLGREVSSYNEQFF. In DNA, the CDR3 is TGTGCCAGCAGCTTAGGGCGGGAGGTCAGCTCCTACAATGAGCAGTTCTTC.

The chain has TRBV5-1 and TRBJ2-1; 12 bases are shared with TRBD2. Germline V CDR1 and CDR2: SGHRS, YFSETQ. V lost 4 bases, J lost 7 bases, and 9 bases stayed unmatched. The CDR3 length is 16 residues. CDR3 bases: TGCGCCAGCAGCGAAGGACTAGCGGGACAAGGAAATGAGCAGTTCTTC. It yields the protein CASSEGLAGQGNEQFF.

This clone was recorded a few times. The chain employs TRBV2 and TRBJ1-1, with 9 positions matching TRBD1. The CDR3 is made up of 11 amino acids. Trimming at V came to 4 bases and at J to 11 bases, leaving 2 bases not matched to a gene. CDR1 and CDR2 from the germline V gene are SNHLY and FYNNEI. The CDR3 sequence is CASSGQGGAFF. CDR3 DNA: TGTGCCAGCAGTGGACAGGGGGGGGCTTTCTTT.

This rearrangement joins TRBV7-8 to TRBJ1-3; 7 bases line up with TRBD1. Germline loops: CDR1 SGHVS, CDR2 FQNEAQ. Trimming at V came to 5 bases and at J to 0 bases, leaving 7 bases not matched to a gene. The CDR3 spans 16 residues. The CDR3 region has the DNA TGTGCCAGCAGCCCCCGACAGGGAAGCTCTGGAAACACCATATATTTT. Translating gives CASSPRQGSSGNTIYF.

The rearrangement uses TRBV19 and TRBJ2-1; TRBD1 aligns across 7 bases. V was clipped by 2 bases and J by 7 bases; unmatched bases: 11. Germline CDR1 and CDR2: LNHDA and SQIVND (reference sequence). The length of the CDR3 is 16 residues. DNA for the CDR3: TGTGCCAGTAGTATATTACAGGGGATGGGTAGGAATGAGCAGTTCTTC. The encoded protein is CASSILQGMGRNEQFF.

The gene calls are TRBV7-2 and TRBJ1-1; D is unclear. V lost 2 bases and J 1 base, leaving 14 bases between the germline ends. This CDR3 contains 16 residues. In germline, CDR1 is SGHTA, CDR2 FQGNSA. The CDR3 nucleotides are TGTGCCAGCAGCTTAAAGTACCAGCGTCCGAACACTGAAGCTTTCTTT. Its translation: CASSLKYQRPNTEAFF.

This rearrangement joins TRBV4-3 to TRBJ2-3; 7 positions match TRBD1. This CDR3 has 17 amino acids. Germline V gene data show CDR1 as LGHNA and CDR2 as YSLEER. V lost 3 bases, J lost 4 bases, and 13 bases stayed unmatched. The CDR3 DNA sequence: TGCGCCAGCAGCCAGGGAAGGGACAGAGTCTTAGCAGATACGCAGTATTTT. Protein sequence: CASSQGRDRVLADTQYF.

This clone was seen only once. This chain joins TRBV10-3 and TRBJ2-5; 10 nucleotides match TRBD1. The length of the CDR3 is 15 residues. V trimming: 2 bases; J trimming: 2 bases; junction bases outside the gene matches: 2. Per germline, CDR1 ENHRY and CDR2 SYGVKD. CDR3 residues: CAISEGGQGQETQYF. The CDR3 bases are TGTGCCATCAGTGAGGGGGGACAGGGGCAAGAGACCCAGTACTTC.